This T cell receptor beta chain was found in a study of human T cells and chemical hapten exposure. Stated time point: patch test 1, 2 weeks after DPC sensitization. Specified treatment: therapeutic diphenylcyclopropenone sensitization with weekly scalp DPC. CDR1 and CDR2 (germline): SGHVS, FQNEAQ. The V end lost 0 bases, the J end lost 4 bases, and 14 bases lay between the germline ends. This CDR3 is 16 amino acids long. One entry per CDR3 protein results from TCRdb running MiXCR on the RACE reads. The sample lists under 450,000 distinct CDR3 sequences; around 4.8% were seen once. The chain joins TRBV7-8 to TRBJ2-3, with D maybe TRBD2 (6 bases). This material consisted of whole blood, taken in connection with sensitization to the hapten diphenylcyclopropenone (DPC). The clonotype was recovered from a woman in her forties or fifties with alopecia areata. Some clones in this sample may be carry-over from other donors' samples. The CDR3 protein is CASSLADGGVADTQYF. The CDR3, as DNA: TGTGCCAGCAGCTTAGCCGATGGAGGGGTGGCAGATACGCAGTATTTT.